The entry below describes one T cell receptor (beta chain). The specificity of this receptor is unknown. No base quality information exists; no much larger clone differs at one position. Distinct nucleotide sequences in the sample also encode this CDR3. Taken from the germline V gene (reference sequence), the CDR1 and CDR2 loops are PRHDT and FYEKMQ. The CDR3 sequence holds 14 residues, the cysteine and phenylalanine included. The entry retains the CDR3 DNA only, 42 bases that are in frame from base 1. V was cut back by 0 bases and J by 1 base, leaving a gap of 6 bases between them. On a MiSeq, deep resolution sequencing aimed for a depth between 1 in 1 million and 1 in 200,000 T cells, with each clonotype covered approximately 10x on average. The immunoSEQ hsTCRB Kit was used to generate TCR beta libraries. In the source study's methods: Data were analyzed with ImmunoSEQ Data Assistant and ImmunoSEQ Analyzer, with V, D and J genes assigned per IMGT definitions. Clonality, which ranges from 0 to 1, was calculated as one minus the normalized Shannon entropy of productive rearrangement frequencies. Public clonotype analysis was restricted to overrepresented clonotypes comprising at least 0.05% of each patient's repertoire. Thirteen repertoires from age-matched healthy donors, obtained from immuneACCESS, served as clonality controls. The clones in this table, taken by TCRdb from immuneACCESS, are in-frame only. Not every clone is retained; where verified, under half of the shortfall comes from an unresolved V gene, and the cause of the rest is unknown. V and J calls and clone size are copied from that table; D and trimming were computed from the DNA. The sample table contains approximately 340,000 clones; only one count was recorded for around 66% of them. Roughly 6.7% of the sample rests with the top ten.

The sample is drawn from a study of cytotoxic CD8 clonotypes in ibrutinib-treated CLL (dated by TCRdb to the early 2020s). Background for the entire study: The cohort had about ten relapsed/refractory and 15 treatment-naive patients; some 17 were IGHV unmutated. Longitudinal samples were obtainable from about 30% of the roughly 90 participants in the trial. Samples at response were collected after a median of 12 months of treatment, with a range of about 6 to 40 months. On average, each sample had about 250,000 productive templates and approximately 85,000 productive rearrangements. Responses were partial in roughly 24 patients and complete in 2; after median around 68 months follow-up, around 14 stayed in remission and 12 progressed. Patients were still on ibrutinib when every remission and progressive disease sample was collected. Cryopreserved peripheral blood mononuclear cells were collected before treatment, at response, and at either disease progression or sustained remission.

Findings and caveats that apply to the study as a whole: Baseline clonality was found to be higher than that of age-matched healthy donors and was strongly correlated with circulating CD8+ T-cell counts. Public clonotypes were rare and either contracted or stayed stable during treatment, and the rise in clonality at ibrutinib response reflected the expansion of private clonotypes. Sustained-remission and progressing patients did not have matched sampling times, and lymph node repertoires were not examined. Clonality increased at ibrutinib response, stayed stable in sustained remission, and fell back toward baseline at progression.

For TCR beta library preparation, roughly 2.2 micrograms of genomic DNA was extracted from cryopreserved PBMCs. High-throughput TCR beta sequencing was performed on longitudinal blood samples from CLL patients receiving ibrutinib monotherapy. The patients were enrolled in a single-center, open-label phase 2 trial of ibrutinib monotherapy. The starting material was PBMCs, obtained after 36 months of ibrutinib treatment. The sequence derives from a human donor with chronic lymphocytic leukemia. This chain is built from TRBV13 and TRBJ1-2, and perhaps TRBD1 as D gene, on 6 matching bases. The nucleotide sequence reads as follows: TGTGCCAGCAGCTTAGGACAGGGTAACTATGGCTACACCTTC. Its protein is CASSLGQGNYGYTF.